Listed here are 27 T cell receptor beta chains from one sample, sequenced in a study of T cell responses to AZD1222 COVID-19 vaccine (dated by TCRdb to the early 2020s). What the time point label conveys for this sample: baseline before first vaccination. In light of the paper, this sample's treatment or condition label describes: meningococcal conjugate vaccine given as trial control. The library relied on the immunoSEQ multiplex PCR assay. TCRdb provides this immuneACCESS table in a form limited to in-frame rearrangements. Some clones are lacking; in checked studies, under half of them reflect an unresolved V gene, and why the rest are absent is not known. The sample table shows 95,000 to 150,000 clones, and around 90% are seen once. The ten largest account for about 4.1% of the sample. Specimen: peripheral blood, collected on day 0 of MenACWY control vaccination. All receptors derive from an adult in good health.

The J gene is TRBJ1-4, the V gene TRBV12-3 or TRBV12-4, with no clear D. The ends were cut back, 3 bases at V and 8 bases at J, with 10 bases in the middle. The CDR3 has 13 amino acids. CDR3 bases: TGTGCCAGCAGTTTTGGCCAGAGAGAAAAACTGTTTTTT. Residues: CASSFGQREKLFF.

A few counts support this clone. The chain carries TRBV4-2 and TRBJ2-5; the match to TRBD2 covers 8 bases. The J segment lost 9 bases and the V segment lost 1 base, leaving 7 bases of the junction unmatched. The CDR3 covers 14 residues. Germline V gene sequence: CDR1 LGHNA, CDR2 YNFKEQ. CDR3 protein: CASSQGVTGGAQYF. CDR3 sequence (DNA): TGTGCCAGCAGCCAAGGGGTAACGGGAGGGGCCCAGTACTTC.

J is TRBJ2-5 and V is TRBV7-3; 8 positions match TRBD1. CDR1 and CDR2 from the germline V gene are SGHTA and FQGTGA. With V trimmed by 4 bases and J by 6 bases, 4 bases remained unmatched. CDR3 size: 13 residues. The CDR3, as DNA: TGTGCCAGCAGCTCCAGACAGGGGAAGACCCAGTACTTC. Translation: CASSSRQGKTQYF.

This clone was detected ten times or more. The chain carries TRBV3-1 (or the pseudogene TRBV3-2) and TRBJ2-7; TRBD2 aligns across 15 bases. The CDR3 is made up of 19 amino acids. Losses at the gene ends were 3 bases for V and 0 bases for J; bases not matched to a gene: 9. The germline CDR1 and CDR2 sequences are LGHDT and YNNKEL (reference sequence). This CDR3 is CASSQRGTSGRMSSYEQYF. CDR3 sequence (DNA): TGTGCCAGCAGCCAGAGAGGGACTAGCGGGAGGATGAGCTCCTACGAGCAGTACTTC.

The chain couples TRBV29-1 to TRBJ2-1; D unclear. CDR1 and CDR2 from the germline V gene are SQVTM and ANQGSEA. The CDR3 runs 14 residues. With 6 bases removed from V and 0 bases from J, the gap between germline ends came to 12 bases. CDR3 sequence (DNA): TGCAGCGTGGAACGGTCCTACTCCTACAATGAGCAGTTCTTC. Translated: CSVERSYSYNEQFF.

The rearrangement links TRBV3-1 (or the pseudogene TRBV3-2) to TRBJ2-3; the match to TRBD1 covers 8 bases. This CDR3 comprises 16 residues. After removal of 3 bases from V and 1 base from J, the junction contained 6 bases not matched to a gene. Germline assignment: CDR1 LGHDT and CDR2 YNNKEL (reference sequence). CDR3 nucleotide sequence: TGTGCCAGCAGCCATGGGCGGACAGGGCGCACAGATACGCAGTATTTT. Amino acids: CASSHGRTGRTDTQYF.

V gene TRBV5-8 combines with J gene TRBJ1-5; perhaps TRBD1 as D (5 bases). The V end was cut by 7 bases, the J end by 2 bases, with 10 bases between. Germline V gene lookup returns CDR1 SGHTS and CDR2 YDEGEE. The CDR3 spans 13 residues. Here the CDR3 DNA reads TGTGCCAGCCCCCCGGGGGGCAATCAGCCCCAGCATTTT. Its protein product is CASPPGGNQPQHF.

V and J are TRBV27 and TRBJ2-7; possibly TRBD2 for D (5 bases). Trimming removed 4 bases from V and 1 base from J, with 14 bases in between. This CDR3 spans 15 amino acids. The germline CDR1 and CDR2 sequences are MNHEY and SMNVEV (reference sequence). The CDR3 reads CASSSRGTLSYEQYV. The CDR3 DNA reads TGTGCCAGCAGTTCCCGGGGTACCTTATCCTACGAGCAGTACGTC.

The chain links TRBV27 to TRBJ1-2; unclear D gene. Trimming stripped 3 bases from V and 5 bases from J, with 19 bases between. Germline V gene lookup returns CDR1 MNHEY and CDR2 SMNVEV (reference sequence). The CDR3 is 16 residues long. The CDR3 DNA is TGTGCCAGCAGTTTTACGGCAGCTCCCCAACTATATGGCTACACCTTC. Amino acid sequence: CASSFTAAPQLYGYTF.

The V gene is TRBV5-1, the J gene TRBJ2-7, with D perhaps TRBD1 (6 bases). Trimming stripped 2 bases from V and 2 bases from J, with 14 bases between. The CDR3 is 15 residues long. Germline loops: CDR1 SGHRS, CDR2 YFSETQ. DNA for the CDR3: TGCGCCAGCAGCTTAGCGACAGGTAGGACCTACGAGCAGTACGTC. Translated, it gives CASSLATGRTYEQYV.

The CDR3 region is CASSRTGQGGYTF. DNA for the CDR3: TGTGCCAGCAGTAGGACAGGGCAAGGTGGCTACACCTTC. V is TRBV27 and J is TRBJ1-2; TRBD1 agrees at 8 bases. With 5 bases clipped from V and 7 bases from J, the junction kept 6 bases outside the gene matches. The CDR3 is made up of 13 amino acids. Germline values: CDR1 MNHEY, CDR2 SMNVEV (reference sequence).

This clone was observed a single time. V usage is TRBV9 and J usage is TRBJ2-1, with 11 bases lining up with TRBD1. The CDR3 loop spans 15 amino acids. V gave up 0 bases and J gave up 9 bases; unmatched junction bases: 5. From germline, CDR1 is SGDLS and CDR2 YYNGEE. CDR3 loop: CASSVDWDRGVEQFF. CDR3 DNA sequence: TGTGCCAGCAGCGTAGACTGGGACAGGGGGGTTGAGCAGTTCTTC.

V usage is TRBV3-1 (or the pseudogene TRBV3-2) and J usage is TRBJ2-4; TRBD2 matches 15 bases. The CDR3 has 22 residues. The J segment lost 0 bases and the V segment lost 0 bases, leaving 12 bases of the junction unmatched. Germline loops: CDR1 LGHDT, CDR2 YNNKEL (reference sequence). The chain's CDR3 is CASSQDIWTSGRAGLAKNIQYF. Here the CDR3 DNA reads TGTGCCAGCAGCCAAGATATCTGGACTAGCGGGAGGGCAGGGTTAGCCAAAAACATTCAGTACTTC.

The chain carries TRBV18 and TRBJ2-3; D not resolved. This CDR3 is 12 amino acids long. Germline values: CDR1 KGHSH, CDR2 LQKENI. Trimming removed 5 bases from V and 0 bases from J, with 3 bases in between. The chain's CDR3 is CASSRSTDTQYF. The CDR3 nucleotides are TGTGCCAGCTCAAGGAGCACAGATACGCAGTATTTT.

The rearrangement links TRBV6-5 to TRBJ1-1; TRBD1 is a possible D gene (5 bases). V lost 5 bases and J 7 bases, leaving 14 bases between the germline ends. Germline V gene lookup returns CDR1 MNHEY and CDR2 SVGAGI. The CDR3 is 13 amino acids. CDR3 sequence: CASSPLGVYEAFF. In DNA, the CDR3 is TGTGCCAGCAGTCCGTTAGGGGTTTATGAAGCTTTCTTT.

The chain carries TRBV7-6 and TRBJ2-7, with unresolved D. The CDR3 is 13 residues long. V lost 0 bases, J lost 5 bases, and 8 bases lay in between. CDR1 and CDR2 (germline): SGHVS, FNYEAQ. The CDR3 here is CASSLALGHEQYF. The CDR3 DNA sequence: TGTGCCAGCAGCTTAGCGCTGGGCCACGAGCAGTACTTC.

This clone was recorded once. The J gene is TRBJ1-5, the V gene TRBV27, with D perhaps TRBD1 (6 bases). The CDR3 is made up of 14 amino acids. The V and J ends lost 6 bases and 3 bases respectively, with 12 bases between them. Germline CDR1 and CDR2: MNHEY and SMNVEV (reference sequence). In DNA form, the CDR3 reads TGTGCCAGCAGGCTACAGGGAACCAATCAGCCCCAGCATTTT. It translates to CASRLQGTNQPQHF.

The CDR3: CASSFGNYEQYF. CDR3 in DNA: TGTGCCAGCAGTTTCGGGAACTACGAGCAGTACTTC. V gene TRBV28 combines with J gene TRBJ2-7; a weak D match, TRBD2 (5 bases). Trimming pared 3 bases from V and 3 bases from J, leaving 6 bases between. The germline V gene encodes CDR1 MDHEN and CDR2 SYDVKM. This CDR3 is built from 12 residues.

The table lists this clone with a count of one. This chain uses TRBV29-1 with TRBJ1-4; D might be TRBD1 (5 bases). Germline CDR1 reads SQVTM; CDR2 reads ANQGSEA. Trimming took 6 bases from V and 5 from J, leaving 10 bases between them. The CDR3 sequence is 12 residues long. The CDR3 region has the DNA TGCAGCGTGTCGCGGACAAATGAAAAACTGTTTTTT. Its translation is CSVSRTNEKLFF.

The chain couples TRBV18 to TRBJ2-2; 7 bases are shared with TRBD1. This CDR3 region has 16 residues. V was pared by 1 base and J by 5 bases, with 7 bases of the junction left unmatched. Germline V CDR1 and CDR2: KGHSH, LQKENI. DNA for the CDR3: TGTGCCAGCTCACCACTGCCGGGACAGCTTACCGGGGAGCTGTTTTTT. It codes for CASSPLPGQLTGELFF.

In its sample, this clone was seen once. The chain uses TRBV2 and TRBJ2-3; TRBD1 is a possible D gene (6 bases). Between the trimmed V and J ends, which lost 5 bases and 2 bases, there was a span of 14 bases. This CDR3 is 15 amino acids long. Germline assignment: CDR1 SNHLY and CDR2 FYNNEI. CDR3 nucleotide sequence: TGTGCCAGCAGTCCCACGGGACACTACACAGATACGCAGTATTTT. Translated, it gives CASSPTGHYTDTQYF.

The CDR3 region has the DNA TGTGCCAGCAGCTTGTACCGGGAAGGTAGCAATCAGCCCCAGCATTTT. It specifies CASSLYREGSNQPQHF. V is TRBV5-8 and J is TRBJ1-5; D is ambiguous. Germline CDR1 reads SGHTS; CDR2 reads YDEGEE. This CDR3 contains 16 residues. V was shortened by 1 base and J by 0 bases, with 11 bases between the two germline ends.

This clone has more than one count but fewer than ten. This sequence joins TRBV5-8 and TRBJ1-5; D uncertain. Germline CDR1 is SGHTS and CDR2 is YDEGEE. V lost 0 bases to trimming and J lost 2 bases, with 9 bases between them. The CDR3 extends over 15 amino acids. This chain's CDR3 is CASSLGVQGNQPQHF. Written as DNA, the CDR3 is TGTGCCAGCAGCTTGGGGGTCCAGGGCAATCAGCCCCAGCATTTT.

J is TRBJ1-3 and V is TRBV5-1; D is uncertain. V was clipped by 0 bases and J by 4 bases, with 11 bases between them. The length of the CDR3 is 15 residues. The V gene's germline CDR1 is SGHRS and CDR2 YFSETQ. CDR3 DNA sequence: TGCGCCAGCAGCTTGGCTGTCAGCCAAGGAAACACCATATATTTT. It codes for CASSLAVSQGNTIYF.

The chain links TRBV28 to TRBJ2-5; 12 bases agree with TRBD2. The CDR3 consists of 19 residues. With 6 bases clipped from V and 1 base from J, the junction kept 15 bases outside the gene matches. Germline CDR1 MDHEN, CDR2 SYDVKM. DNA of the CDR3: TGTGCCAGCAGACTAGGAAGACTAGCGGGAGTTCCCCTCCAAGAGACCCAGTACTTC. Protein sequence: CASRLGRLAGVPLQETQYF.

This clone occurred once. J is TRBJ1-1 and V is TRBV7-9; no definite D call. Germline CDR1 and CDR2: SEHNR and FQNEAQ (reference sequence). V was cut by 1 base and J by 0 bases, with 3 bases left in between. The CDR3 covers 13 residues. CDR3 sequence: CASSLDVNTEAFF. The CDR3 region has the DNA TGTGCCAGCAGCTTAGACGTGAACACTGAAGCTTTCTTT.

This rearrangement joins TRBV5-6 to TRBJ2-7; no definite D call. Trimming took 2 bases from V and 3 from J, leaving 9 bases between them. The CDR3 contains 13 residues. CDR1 and CDR2 from the germline V gene are SGHDT and YYEEEE. This CDR3 is CASSFLENYEQYV. CDR3 DNA sequence: TGTGCCAGCAGCTTCCTAGAGAACTACGAGCAGTACGTC.